What follows describes a single TCR beta chain. TCRdb's table, derived via immunoSEQ multiplex PCR, lists solely in-frame clones and lacks some. The sample has about 80,000 clones; around nine tenths are singletons. This record comes from a study of technical replicates of blood from a handful of donors. This CDR3 has 14 residues. The junction had 8 bases not matched to a gene; V was cut back by 10 bases and J by 0 bases. Germline CDR1 is MNHEY and CDR2 is SMNVEV (reference sequence). The specimen was T cells isolated from PBMCs. This clonotype originated in a human donor in good health. The rearrangement links TRBV27 to TRBJ2-5, with TRBD2 matching 7 bases. For the CDR3, the DNA is TGTGCCACCTCAAGCGGGGCATACCAAGAGACCCAGTACTTC. It codes for CATSSGAYQETQYF.